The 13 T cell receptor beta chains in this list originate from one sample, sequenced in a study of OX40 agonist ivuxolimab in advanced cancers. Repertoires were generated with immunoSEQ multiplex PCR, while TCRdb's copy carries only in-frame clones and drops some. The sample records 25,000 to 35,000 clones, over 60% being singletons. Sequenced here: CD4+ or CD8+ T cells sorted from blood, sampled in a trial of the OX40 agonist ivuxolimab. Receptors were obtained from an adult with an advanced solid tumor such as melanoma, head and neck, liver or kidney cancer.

DNA for the CDR3: TGTGCCAGCAGCCCGACGGATTCAAGACAGTATTTT. Protein: CASSPTDSRQYF. The chain recombines TRBV5-6 with TRBJ2-3; D is unclear. Germline CDR1 and CDR2: SGHDT and YYEEEE. The CDR3 has 12 amino acids. V dropped 4 bases and J dropped 12 bases, with 15 bases sitting between them.

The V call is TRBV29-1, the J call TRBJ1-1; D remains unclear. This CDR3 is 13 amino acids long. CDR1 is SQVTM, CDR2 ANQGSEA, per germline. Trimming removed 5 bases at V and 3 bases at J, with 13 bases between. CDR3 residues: CSVYSVRYTEAFF. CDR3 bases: TGCAGCGTTTACAGTGTGAGGTACACTGAAGCTTTCTTT.

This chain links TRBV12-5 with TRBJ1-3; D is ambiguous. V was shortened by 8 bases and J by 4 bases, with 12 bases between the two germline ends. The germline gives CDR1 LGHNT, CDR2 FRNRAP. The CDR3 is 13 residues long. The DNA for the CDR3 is TGTGCTAGTACACAACTGGTAGGAAACACCATATATTTT. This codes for CASTQLVGNTIYF.

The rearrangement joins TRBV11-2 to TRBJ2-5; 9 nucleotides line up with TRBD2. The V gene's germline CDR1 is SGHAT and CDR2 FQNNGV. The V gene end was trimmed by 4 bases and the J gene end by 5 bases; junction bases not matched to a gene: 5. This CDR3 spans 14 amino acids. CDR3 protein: CASSSRTSAETQYF. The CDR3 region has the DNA TGTGCCAGCAGCTCCAGGACTAGCGCGGAGACCCAGTACTTC.

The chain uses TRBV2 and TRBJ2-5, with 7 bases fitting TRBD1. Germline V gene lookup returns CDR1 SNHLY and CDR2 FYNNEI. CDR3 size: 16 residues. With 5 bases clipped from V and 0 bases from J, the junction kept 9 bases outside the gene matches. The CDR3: CASSPPGQLYQETQYF. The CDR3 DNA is TGTGCCAGCAGTCCTCCGGGACAGCTGTACCAAGAGACCCAGTACTTC.

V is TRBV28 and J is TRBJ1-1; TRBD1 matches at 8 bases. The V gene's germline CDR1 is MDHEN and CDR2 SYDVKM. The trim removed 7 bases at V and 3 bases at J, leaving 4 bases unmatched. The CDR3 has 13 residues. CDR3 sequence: CASMTGVHTEAFF. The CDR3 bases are TGTGCCAGCATGACAGGGGTGCACACTGAAGCTTTCTTT.

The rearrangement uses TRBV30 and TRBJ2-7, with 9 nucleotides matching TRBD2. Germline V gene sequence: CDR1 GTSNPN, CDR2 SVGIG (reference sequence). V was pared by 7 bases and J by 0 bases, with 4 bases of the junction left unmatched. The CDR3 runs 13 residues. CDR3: CAFSAGGSYEQYF. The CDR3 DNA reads TGTGCCTTTTCAGCGGGGGGCTCCTACGAGCAGTACTTC.

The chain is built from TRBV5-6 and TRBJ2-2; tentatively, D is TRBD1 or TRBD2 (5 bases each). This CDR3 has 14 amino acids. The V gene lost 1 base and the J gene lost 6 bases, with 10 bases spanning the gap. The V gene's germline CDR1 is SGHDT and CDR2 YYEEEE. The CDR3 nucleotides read TGTGCCAGCAGCTTGCAGGGTAGCGCCGGGGAGCTGTTTTTT. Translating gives CASSLQGSAGELFF. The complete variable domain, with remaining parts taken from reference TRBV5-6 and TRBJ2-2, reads DAGVTQSPTHLIKTRGQQVTLRCSPKSGHDTVSWYQQALGQGPQFIFQYYEEEERQRGNFPDRFSGHQFPNYSSELNVNALLLGDSALYLCASSLQGSAGELFFGEGSRLTVL.

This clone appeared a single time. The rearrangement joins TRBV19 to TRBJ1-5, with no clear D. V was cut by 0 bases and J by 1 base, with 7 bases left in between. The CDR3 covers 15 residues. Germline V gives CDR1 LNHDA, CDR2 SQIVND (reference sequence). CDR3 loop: CASSIEGPSNQPQHF. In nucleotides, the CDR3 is TGTGCCAGTAGTATAGAAGGTCCCAGCAATCAGCCCCAGCATTTT. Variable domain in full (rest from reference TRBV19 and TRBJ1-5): DGGITQSPKYLFRKEGQNVTLSCEQNLNHDAMYWYRQDPGQGLRLIYYSQIVNDFQKGDIAEGYSVSREKKESFPLTVTSAQKNPTAFYLCASSIEGPSNQPQHFGDGTRLSIL.

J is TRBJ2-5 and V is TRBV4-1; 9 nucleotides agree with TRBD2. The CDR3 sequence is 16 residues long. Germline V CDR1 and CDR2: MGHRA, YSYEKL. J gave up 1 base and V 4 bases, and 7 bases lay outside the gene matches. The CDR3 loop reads CASSPTGSGGQETQYF. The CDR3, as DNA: TGCGCCAGCAGCCCAACGGGTAGCGGGGGCCAAGAGACCCAGTACTTC.

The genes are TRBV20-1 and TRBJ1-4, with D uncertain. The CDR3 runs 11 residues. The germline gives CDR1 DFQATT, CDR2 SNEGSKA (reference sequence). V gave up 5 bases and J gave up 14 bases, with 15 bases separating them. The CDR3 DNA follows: TGCAGTGCTCCCCACGCCACAATGCTGTTTTTT. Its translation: CSAPHATMLFF.

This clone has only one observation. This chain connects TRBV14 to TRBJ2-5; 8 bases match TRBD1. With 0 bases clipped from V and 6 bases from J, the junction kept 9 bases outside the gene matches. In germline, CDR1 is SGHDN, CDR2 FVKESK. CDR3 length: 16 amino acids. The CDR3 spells CASSQDSRGRMKTQYF. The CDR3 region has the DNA TGTGCCAGCAGCCAAGATTCCAGGGGGCGTATGAAGACCCAGTACTTC.

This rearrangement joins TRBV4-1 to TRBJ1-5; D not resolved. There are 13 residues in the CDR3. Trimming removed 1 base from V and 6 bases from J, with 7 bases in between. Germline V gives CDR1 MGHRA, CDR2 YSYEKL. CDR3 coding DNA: TGCGCCAGCAGCCAAGGGGGATCTCAGCCCCAGCATTTT. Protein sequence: CASSQGGSQPQHF.